This TCR beta chain is drawn from a study of circulating and synovial CD4+ cells in juvenile arthritis (TCRdb year 2014). Describing the broader study: TCRbeta CDR3 repertoires of circulating HLA-DR+ CD4 T cells, bulk blood CD4 T cells and synovial CD4 T cells were compared within each patient. The goal of the repertoire sequencing was to confirm that synovial clonotypes were enriched in a circulating synovial-like CD4 T cell subset. The full study reports these points: Circulating pathogenic-like lymphocytes clustered together with synovial T cells and shared a substantially larger fraction of CDR3 sequences with synovium than bulk blood did. Because T cell genome counts in CPL samples and bulk blood CD4 samples differed by at least an order of magnitude, sample-size effects were addressed. Synovial and circulating pathogenic-like lymphocyte repertoires were less diverse than bulk blood CD4 repertoires, with some CPL samples as oligoclonal as synovium. No difference between circulating pathogenic-like lymphocytes and bulk blood T cells was detected by traditional Vbeta family usage analysis. Because overlap with synovium rose as sequencing depth increased, the measured fractions of shared clonotypes likely underestimated the overlap of the full repertoire.

The library came from the immunoSEQ multiplex PCR assay. An external provider performed TCRbeta CDR3 sequencing as a commercial service. Concerning the study's data processing: Productive nucleotide sequences and amino acid sequences obtained through in silico translation were used in the analyses. Diversity was measured as Renyi entropy over a range of alpha values, and the median of 200 repeated subsamples was taken to equalise sample size. Pairwise repertoire distance was calculated as one minus the Chao-modified Jaccard index to correct for under-sampling and was used for clustering. Frequency-weighted overlap with synovial clonotypes was calculated over 200 sample sizes with 200 draws without replacement at each size, and the overlap was reported at the size of the smaller sample. Drawn from immuneACCESS, this table holds only the in-frame rearrangements with V and J called that TCRdb kept. Clones are partly lost; checked studies trace under half to an unresolved V gene and leave the rest unexplained. V, J and clone size reflect that table, while D and trimming were determined from the DNA. The sample table shows 30,000 to 40,000 clones, and roughly 95% are seen once. The ten largest clones capture approximately 0.68% of the sample.

The sequenced samples came from patients who had active juvenile idiopathic arthritis. Cells were sorted immediately after thawing, with dead cells excluded using Live/Dead Fixable Near-IR Stain. A word on this clone: Its specific antigen is unknown. No per-base quality is available; no much larger clone lies one base away.

CDR1 is given as GTSNPN and CDR2 as SVGIG, both from the germline V gene (reference sequence). The CDR3 runs 15 residues from the cysteine to the phenylalanine. The CDR3 DNA has 45 bases and is translated from base 1. Ends trimmed: V by 3 bases, J by 7 bases; bases unmatched to a gene: 11. The sequencing sample was made of CD4+ T cells from blood. The sequence came from a human donor with juvenile idiopathic arthritis. Recombination linked TRBV30 to TRBJ1-5, with TRBD1 matching 8 junction bases. The DNA sequence reads TGTGCCTGGAGCCGAACAGGGGGGTTAGGACAGCCCCAGCATTTT. This codes for CAWSRTGGLGQPQHF.